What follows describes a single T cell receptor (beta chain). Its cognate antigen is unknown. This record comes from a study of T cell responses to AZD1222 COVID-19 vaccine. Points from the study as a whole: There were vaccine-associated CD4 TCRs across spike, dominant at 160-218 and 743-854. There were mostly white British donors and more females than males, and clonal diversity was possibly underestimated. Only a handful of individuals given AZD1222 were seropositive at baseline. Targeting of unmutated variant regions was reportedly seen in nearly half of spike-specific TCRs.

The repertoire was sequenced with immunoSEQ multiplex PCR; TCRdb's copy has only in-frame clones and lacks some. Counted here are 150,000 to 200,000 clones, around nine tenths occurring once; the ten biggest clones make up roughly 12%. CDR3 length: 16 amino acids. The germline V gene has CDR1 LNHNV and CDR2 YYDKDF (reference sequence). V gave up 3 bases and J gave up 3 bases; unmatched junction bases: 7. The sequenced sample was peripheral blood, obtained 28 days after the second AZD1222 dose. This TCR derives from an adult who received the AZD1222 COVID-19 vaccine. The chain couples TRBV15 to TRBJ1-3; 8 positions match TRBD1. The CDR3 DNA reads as TGTGCCACCAGCAGGGAACAGGGGGGAAGTGGAAACACCATATATTTT. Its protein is CATSREQGGSGNTIYF.